Listed below are T cell receptor beta chains from one sample, sequenced in a study of T cell changes during pregnancy in multiple sclerosis. The repertoire was sequenced with immunoSEQ multiplex PCR; TCRdb's copy has only in-frame clones and lacks some. The sample records fewer than 40,000 clones, about nine tenths being singletons. The source material was CD4+ T cells from peripheral blood mononuclear cells, sampled in the first trimester of pregnancy. The receptor source for this set is a female donor in good health, enrolled as a control in a pregnancy study. CDR3s include the opening cysteine and the closing phenylalanine or tryptophan. D genes are given only for firm matches. Only part of the rows carry a size: once, few, many, or a class if the clone is expanded.

cdr3_nt cdr3_aa v_call d_call j_call clone_size
TGTGCCAGCAGCTACGGGGTAGAGACCCAGTACTTC CASSYGVETQYF TRBV7-2 NA TRBJ2-5 NA
TGCGCCAGCAGTGAGTCACCGACAGGGCTCTACGAGCAGTACTTC CASSESPTGLYEQYF TRBV10-1 TRBD1 TRBJ2-7 NA
TGCGCCAGCAGCTCGAATCAGGGGGGAGGCTACACCTTC CASSSNQGGGYTF TRBV5-1 TRBD1 TRBJ1-2 NA
TGCGCCAGCAGCCAAGACTGGGGAGTTCAGCCCCAGCATTTT CASSQDWGVQPQHF TRBV4-3 NA TRBJ1-5 NA
TGTGCCTGGAGTGTAGTGGGGACAGGGTCTGAAAAACTGTTTTTT CAWSVVGTGSEKLFF TRBV30 TRBD1 TRBJ1-4 once
TGTGCCAGCAGCCTCACGGGAGTGAATCAGCCCCAGCATTTT CASSLTGVNQPQHF TRBV7-8 NA TRBJ1-5 NA
TGTGCCAGCAGCCCGGGGGGGCGTGGAGAGACCCAGTACTTC CASSPGGRGETQYF TRBV7-6 TRBD2 TRBJ2-5 NA
TGTGCCAGCAGCTTAGAGTCGGGACAGGCCTACGAGCAGTACTTC CASSLESGQAYEQYF TRBV7-2 TRBD1 TRBJ2-7 NA
TGTGCCAGCAGTTCCGCCTGGACTTCAAACTTAGAGACCCAGTACTTC CASSSAWTSNLETQYF TRBV28 NA TRBJ2-5 NA
TGTGCCAGCAGTGAAGCGGGGACTAGCGGGGGGGCTCGAACCGCCTACAATGAGCAGTTCTTC CASSEAGTSGGARTAYNEQFF TRBV6-1 TRBD2 TRBJ2-1 NA
TGTGCCAGCAGCCCCGGGACAGGGAGTGAAAAACTGTTTTTT CASSPGTGSEKLFF TRBV11-2 TRBD1 TRBJ1-4 NA
TGCGCCAGCAGCCAAGAAGGGAGTATGAACACTGAAGCTTTCTTT CASSQEGSMNTEAFF TRBV4-1 NA TRBJ1-1 NA
TGTGCCAGCAGCTTGTCCAGGGGAACTGAAGCTTTCTTT CASSLSRGTEAFF TRBV7-6 NA TRBJ1-1 NA
TGTGCCAGCAGCCGGGGACTCCCCAATGAGCAGTTCTTC CASSRGLPNEQFF TRBV11-3 NA TRBJ2-1 NA
TGTGCCAGCAGCTTAGTCGGACTCACCGTCAAAAACATTCAGTACTTC CASSLVGLTVKNIQYF TRBV7-2 NA TRBJ2-4 NA
TGTGCCATCAGTGGTTACAGGGAGAATGAGCAGTTCTTC CAISGYRENEQFF TRBV10-3 NA TRBJ2-1 NA
TGTGCCACCGCGACAGAGAACTATGGCTACACCTTC CATATENYGYTF TRBV5-4 NA TRBJ1-2 NA
TGTGCCAGCAGCCAAGAGTGGAGGGGAGGATCCTACGAGCAGTACTTC CASSQEWRGGSYEQYF TRBV14 NA TRBJ2-7 NA
TGTGCGTCACATTCGGCGGGCGCCGTGGAGACCCAGTACTTC CASHSAGAVETQYF TRBV2 NA TRBJ2-5 NA
TGTGCCAGCAGTGCCGGGAACAGCGGCTACGAGCAGTACTTC CASSAGNSGYEQYF TRBV6-1 NA TRBJ2-7 NA
TGTGCCAGCAGTGGGGGACAGGGGGGTGGCTACACCTTC CASSGGQGGGYTF TRBV6-6 TRBD1 TRBJ1-2 NA
TGCAGCGTAGGGACAGGGGGTCAGCCCCAGCATTTT CSVGTGGQPQHF TRBV29-1 TRBD1 TRBJ1-5 NA